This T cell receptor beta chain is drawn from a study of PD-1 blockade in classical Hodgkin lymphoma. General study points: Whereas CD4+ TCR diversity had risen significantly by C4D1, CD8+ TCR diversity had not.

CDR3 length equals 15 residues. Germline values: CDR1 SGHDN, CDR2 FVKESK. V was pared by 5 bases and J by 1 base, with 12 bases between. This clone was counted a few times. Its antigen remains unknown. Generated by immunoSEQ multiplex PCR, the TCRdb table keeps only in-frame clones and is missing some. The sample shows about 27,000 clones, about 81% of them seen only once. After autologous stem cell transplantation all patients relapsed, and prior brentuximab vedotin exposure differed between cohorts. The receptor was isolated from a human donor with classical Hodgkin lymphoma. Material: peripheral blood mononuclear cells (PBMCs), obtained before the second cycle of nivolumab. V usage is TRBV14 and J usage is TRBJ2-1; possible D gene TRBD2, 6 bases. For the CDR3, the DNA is TGTGCCAGCAGCGGCGGGCGGGGTTCCTACAATGAGCAGTTCTTC. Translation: CASSGGRGSYNEQFF.